These 6 T cell receptor beta chains share one sample of origin, sequenced in a study of blood T cell repertoires in COVID-19. The repertoire was sequenced with immunoSEQ multiplex PCR; TCRdb's copy has only in-frame clones and lacks some. Here the sample spans about 180,000 clones, over 75% being singletons. Source material: peripheral blood. All receptors derive from a man aged 65 to 79 with active or convalescent COVID-19.

The V call is TRBV5-1, the J call TRBJ2-7, with TRBD1 matching over 7 bases. Germline CDR1 is SGHRS and CDR2 is YFSETQ. Trimming cost V 0 bases and J 5 bases; bases outside gene matches: 2. The CDR3 extends over 13 amino acids. This CDR3 reads CASSLAQGDEQYF. The CDR3 bases are TGCGCCAGCAGCTTGGCCCAGGGGGACGAGCAGTACTTC. Variable domain in full (rest from reference TRBV5-1 and TRBJ2-7): KAGVTQTPRYLIKTRGQQVTLSCSPISGHRSVSWYQQTPGQGLQFLFEYFSETQRNKGNFPGRFSGRQFSNSRSEMNVSTLELGDSALYLCASSLAQGDEQYFGPGTRLTVT.

The rearrangement joins TRBV7-2 to TRBJ2-5; the D gene is possibly TRBD1 (7 bases). The germline V gene encodes CDR1 SGHTA and CDR2 FQGNSA. The CDR3 is made up of 16 amino acids. Trimming took 0 bases from V and 2 from J, leaving 13 bases between them. Written as DNA, the CDR3 is TGTGCCAGCAGCTTAGCCGGGGGACAGAGACAAGAGACCCAGTACTTC. Translated, it gives CASSLAGGQRQETQYF.

This clone came up a few times. The chain has TRBV2 and TRBJ2-3, with D maybe TRBD2 (6 bases). The CDR3 is 12 amino acids. The ends were cut back, 6 bases at V and 4 bases at J, with 8 bases in the middle. Germline V gene data show CDR1 as SNHLY and CDR2 as FYNNEI. CDR3 residues: CASRLASDTQYF. As DNA, the CDR3 is TGTGCCAGCAGGCTAGCGTCAGATACGCAGTATTTT.

The V and J genes are TRBV12-5 and TRBJ2-2, with D hard to call. The CDR3 is 15 residues long. V was pared by 7 bases and J by 1 base, with 13 bases between. Germline lookup yields CDR1 LGHNT and CDR2 FRNRAP. The CDR3 sequence is CASAQGGENTGELFF. CDR3 nucleotides: TGTGCTAGTGCCCAAGGTGGAGAGAACACCGGGGAGCTGTTTTTT.

On this clone itself: This may be a read error: a much more frequent sequence differs by one nucleotide. The chain links TRBV7-9 to TRBJ2-2; 8 bases are shared with TRBD2. The CDR3 runs 13 residues. V gave up 5 bases and J gave up 4 bases; unmatched junction bases: 0. CDR1 and CDR2 (germline): SEHNR, FQNEAQ (reference sequence). CDR3 sequence reads: CASSRGGTGELFF. CDR3 DNA: TGTGCCAGCAGCCGGGGGGGCACCGGGGAGCTGTTTTTT.

The chain employs TRBV15 and TRBJ2-5; D is perhaps TRBD1 (5 bases). V gave up 3 bases and J gave up 3 bases, with 14 bases separating them. The germline gives CDR1 LNHNV, CDR2 YYDKDF (reference sequence). The length of the CDR3 is 15 residues. CDR3 sequence reads: CATSRGRQPEETQYF. CDR3 in DNA: TGTGCCACCAGCAGGGGGCGGCAGCCCGAAGAGACCCAGTACTTC.